This TCR beta chain was sequenced for a study of T cell responses to AZD1222 COVID-19 vaccine. This clone was detected only a few times. The antigen is undetermined. The repertoire was sequenced with immunoSEQ multiplex PCR; TCRdb's copy has only in-frame clones and lacks some. This repertoire shows 110,000 to 150,000 clones, 80% to 90% found once; its top ten account for more than 7%. V lost 4 bases to trimming and J lost 4 bases, with 7 bases between them. Germline V gene sequence: CDR1 SNHLY, CDR2 FYNNEI. This CDR3 has 13 amino acids. Study findings and constraints: It was only six AZD1222 recipients who were seropositive at baseline. Along spike, vaccine-associated CD4 TCRs were found throughout, with dominance at 160-218 and 743-854. Epitopes outside B.1.351 and B.1.1.7 mutated regions reportedly drew nearly half of spike TCRs.

Specimen: peripheral blood, collected on day 0 of AZD1222 vaccination. This clonotype originated in an adult in good health. The chain carries TRBV2 and TRBJ2-2; D perhaps matches TRBD1 (5 bases). This chain's CDR3 is CASSVDSTGELFF. DNA of the CDR3: TGTGCCAGCAGTGTCGACAGCACCGGGGAGCTGTTTTTT.